This TCR beta chain was captured by sequencing in a study of T-cell memory formation after mild COVID-19. Study in general: There were largely donor-specific TCR clusters.

With V trimmed by 4 bases and J by 2 bases, 7 bases remained unmatched. Germline CDR1 is LGHNA and CDR2 is YNFKEQ. CDR3 length equals 15 residues. TCRdb recomputed calls from the 5' RACE reads with MiXCR, one row per CDR3 protein. The profile covers about 540,000 distinct CDR3 sequences, with about 20% appearing a single time and under 15% taken by the ten largest. The sample comprised PBMCs or a T cell subset sorted from them (not recorded which). The TCR was taken from an adult woman who had mild COVID-19 (a few samples of this study predate the infection). Cell type and time point are not known. The chain recombines TRBV4-2 with TRBJ1-1; 7 positions match TRBD1. The CDR3: CASSRAGTVNTEAFF. CDR3 DNA: TGTGCCAGCAGCCGAGCCGGGACAGTCAACACTGAAGCTTTCTTT.